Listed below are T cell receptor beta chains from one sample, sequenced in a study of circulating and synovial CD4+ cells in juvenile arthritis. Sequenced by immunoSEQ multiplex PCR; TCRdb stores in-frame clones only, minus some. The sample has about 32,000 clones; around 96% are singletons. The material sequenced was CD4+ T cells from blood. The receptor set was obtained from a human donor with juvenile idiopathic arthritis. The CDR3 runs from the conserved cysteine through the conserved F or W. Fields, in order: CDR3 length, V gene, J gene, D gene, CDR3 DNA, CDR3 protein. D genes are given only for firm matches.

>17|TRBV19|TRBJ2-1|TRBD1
TGTGCCAGTAGTATCATAGGCCGACAGGGGTACTACAATGAGCAGTTCTTC
CASSIIGRQGYYNEQFF
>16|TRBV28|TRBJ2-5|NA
TGTGCCAGCAGTCCAAGGACTTTTCACCCAGGTCAGACCCAGTACTTC
CASSPRTFHPGQTQYF
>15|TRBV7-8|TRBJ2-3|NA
TGTGCCAGCAGCGTAAGGCCGGGGTCGCCAGATACGCAGTATTTT
CASSVRPGSPDTQYF
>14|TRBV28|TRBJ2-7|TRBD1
TGTGCCAGCAGGGTCGACAGGGGCTCCTACGAGCAGTACTTC
CASRVDRGSYEQYF
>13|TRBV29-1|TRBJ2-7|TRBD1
TGCAGCGTTGAAAACAGGGGGACCTACGAGCAGTACTTC
CSVENRGTYEQYF
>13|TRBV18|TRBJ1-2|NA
TGTGCCAGCTCACCACTCGGTGGTGCGGGCTACACCTTC
CASSPLGGAGYTF
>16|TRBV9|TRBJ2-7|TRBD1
TGTGCCAGCAGCGTAGGAACAGGGGTTGGCACCTACGAGCAGTACTTC
CASSVGTGVGTYEQYF
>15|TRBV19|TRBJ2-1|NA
TGTGCCAGTAGCGGAGGGAAGAACCCCAACAATGAGCAGTTCTTC
CASSGGKNPNNEQFF
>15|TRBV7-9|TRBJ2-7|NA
TGTGCCAGCAGCTTAGTTCTTAACAGGGACTACGAGCAGTACTTC
CASSLVLNRDYEQYF
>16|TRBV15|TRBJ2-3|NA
TGTGCCACCAGCAGAGGCAGGGGTTCTGGCACAGATACGCAGTATTTT
CATSRGRGSGTDTQYF
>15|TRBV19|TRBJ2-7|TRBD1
TGTGCCAGTAGTGACCCTGGACAGGCCTCCTACGAGCAGTACTTC
CASSDPGQASYEQYF
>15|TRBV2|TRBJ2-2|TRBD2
TGTGCCAGCAGGGGGGGGGTTAGCTACACCGGGGAGCTGTTTTTT
CASRGGVSYTGELFF
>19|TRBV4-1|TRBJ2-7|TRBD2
TGCGCCAGCAGCCAAATCTCCGGGACTAGGGCTAGCTTTTCCTACGAGCAGTACTTC
CASSQISGTRASFSYEQYF